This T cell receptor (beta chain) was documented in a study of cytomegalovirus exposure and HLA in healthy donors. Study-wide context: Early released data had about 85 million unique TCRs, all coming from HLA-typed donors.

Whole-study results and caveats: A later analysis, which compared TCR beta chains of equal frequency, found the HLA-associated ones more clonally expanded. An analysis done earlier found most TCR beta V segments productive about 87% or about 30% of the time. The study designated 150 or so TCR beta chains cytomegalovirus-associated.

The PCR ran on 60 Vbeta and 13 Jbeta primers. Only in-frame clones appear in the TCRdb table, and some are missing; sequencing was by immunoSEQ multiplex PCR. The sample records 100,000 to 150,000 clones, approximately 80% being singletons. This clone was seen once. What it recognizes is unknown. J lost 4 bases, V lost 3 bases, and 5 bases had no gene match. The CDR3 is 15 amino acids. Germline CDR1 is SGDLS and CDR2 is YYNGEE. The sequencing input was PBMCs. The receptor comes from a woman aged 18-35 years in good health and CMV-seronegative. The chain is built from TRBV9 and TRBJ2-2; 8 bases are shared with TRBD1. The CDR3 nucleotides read TGTGCCAGCAGCGGCCGGGACAGGTTCACCGGGGAGCTGTTTTTT. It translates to CASSGRDRFTGELFF.